The present TCR beta chain was sequenced within a study of identical twins. General study results and limits: Cord blood beta clonotypes present at high abundance carried fewer insertions; no such pattern appeared in memory repertoires.

The ends were cut back, 7 bases at V and 8 bases at J, with 8 bases in the middle. The CDR3 totals 10 residues. TCRdb fed the 5' RACE reads into MiXCR, producing one record per CDR3 protein. The sample shows approximately 230,000 distinct CDR3 sequences, 6% to 7% of them seen only once. This clonotype was recorded at least ten times. Its specificity is not known. These data also featured in a second study, about T cells expressing NK-cell markers. That report adds: It was sorted CD3+CD56+NKG2C+, CD3+CD56+NKG2C- and CD3+CD56-NKG2C+ T cells that supplied the TCR beta repertoires. Dominant NKG2C+ clonotypes were found to form about 1.0-7.5% of CD8+ T cells in a handful of donors.

The source of this sequence is a woman aged 18-30 years in good health. The V and J genes are TRBV12-3 or TRBV12-4 and TRBJ1-1, with D possibly TRBD1 on 5 matching bases. What was sequenced was CD8+ T cells sorted from blood. Written as DNA, the CDR3 is TGTGCCAGCACTAAGGGGGAAGCTTTCTTT. Translating it yields CASTKGEAFF.